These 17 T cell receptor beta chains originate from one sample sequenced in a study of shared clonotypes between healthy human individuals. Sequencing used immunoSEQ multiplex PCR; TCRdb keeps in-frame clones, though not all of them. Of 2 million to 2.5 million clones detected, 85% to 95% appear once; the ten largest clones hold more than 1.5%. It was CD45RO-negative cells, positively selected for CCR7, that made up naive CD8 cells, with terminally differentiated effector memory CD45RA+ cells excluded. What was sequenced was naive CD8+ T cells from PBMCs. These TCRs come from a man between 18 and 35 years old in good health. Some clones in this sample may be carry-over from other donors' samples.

The CDR3 DNA reads TGCGCCAGCAGCCCGACCAGGACGGATGAGCAGTTCTTC. Its translation: CASSPTRTDEQFF. The rearrangement links TRBV5-1 to TRBJ2-1; D not resolved. There are 13 residues in the CDR3. Looked up from germline, CDR1 is SGHRS and CDR2 is YFSETQ. V lost 4 bases to trimming and J lost 8 bases, with 13 bases between them.

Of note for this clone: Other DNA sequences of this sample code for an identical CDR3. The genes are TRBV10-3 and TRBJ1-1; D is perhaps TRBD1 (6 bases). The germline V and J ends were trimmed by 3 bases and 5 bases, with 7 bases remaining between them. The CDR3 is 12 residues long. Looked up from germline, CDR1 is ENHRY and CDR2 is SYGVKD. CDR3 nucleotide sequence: TGTGCCATCAGTGACAGGGGAACTGAAGCTTTCTTT. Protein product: CAISDRGTEAFF.

The CDR3 bases are TGTGCCAGCGGGAACCTGGGACAGGGGAAAGAGACCCAGTACTTC. It codes for CASGNLGQGKETQYF. The chain recombines TRBV27 with TRBJ2-5, with 10 nucleotides matching TRBD1. The J segment lost 3 bases and the V segment lost 8 bases, leaving 9 bases of the junction unmatched. This CDR3 has 15 amino acids. Germline lookup yields CDR1 MNHEY and CDR2 SMNVEV (reference sequence).

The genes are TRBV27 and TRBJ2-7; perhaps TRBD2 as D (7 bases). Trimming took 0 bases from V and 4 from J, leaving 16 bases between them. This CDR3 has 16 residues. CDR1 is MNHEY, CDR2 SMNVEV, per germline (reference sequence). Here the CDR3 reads CASSLSAGGARYEQYF. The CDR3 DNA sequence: TGTGCCAGCAGTTTATCTGCTGGGGGGGCGAGATACGAGCAGTACTTC.

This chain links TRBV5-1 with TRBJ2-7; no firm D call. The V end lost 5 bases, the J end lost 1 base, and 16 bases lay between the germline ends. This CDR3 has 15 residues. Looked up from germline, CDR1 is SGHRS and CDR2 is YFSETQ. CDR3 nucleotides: TGCGCCAGCAGATTCGCGACGGCAAGTTCCTACGAGCAGTACTTC. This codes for CASRFATASSYEQYF.

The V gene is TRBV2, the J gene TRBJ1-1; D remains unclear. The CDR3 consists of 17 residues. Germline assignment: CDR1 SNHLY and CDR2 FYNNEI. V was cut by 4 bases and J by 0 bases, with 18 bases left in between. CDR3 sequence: CASSVGPNSPLNTEAFF. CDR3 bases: TGTGCCAGCAGTGTTGGACCTAATAGTCCCTTGAACACTGAAGCTTTCTTT.

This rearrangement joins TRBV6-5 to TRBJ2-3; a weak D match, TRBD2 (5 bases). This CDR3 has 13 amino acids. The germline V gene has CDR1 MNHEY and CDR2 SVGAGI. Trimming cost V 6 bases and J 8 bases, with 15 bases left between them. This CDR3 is CASRTREWSTQYF. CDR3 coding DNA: TGTGCCAGCAGAACTAGGGAGTGGAGTACGCAGTATTTT.

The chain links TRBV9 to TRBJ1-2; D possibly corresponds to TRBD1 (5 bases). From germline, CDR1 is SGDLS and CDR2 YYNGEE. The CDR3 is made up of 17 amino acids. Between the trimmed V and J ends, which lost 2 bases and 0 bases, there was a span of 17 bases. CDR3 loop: CASSVGTGGAPNYGYTF. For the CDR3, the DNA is TGTGCCAGCAGCGTTGGTACGGGGGGAGCCCCTAACTATGGCTACACCTTC.

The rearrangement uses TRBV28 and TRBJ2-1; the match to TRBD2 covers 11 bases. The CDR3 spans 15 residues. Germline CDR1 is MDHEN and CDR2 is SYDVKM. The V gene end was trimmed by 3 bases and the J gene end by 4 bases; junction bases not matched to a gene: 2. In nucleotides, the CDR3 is TGTGCCAGCAGTTTGCCTAGCGGGAGGTACAATGAGCAGTTCTTC. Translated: CASSLPSGRYNEQFF.

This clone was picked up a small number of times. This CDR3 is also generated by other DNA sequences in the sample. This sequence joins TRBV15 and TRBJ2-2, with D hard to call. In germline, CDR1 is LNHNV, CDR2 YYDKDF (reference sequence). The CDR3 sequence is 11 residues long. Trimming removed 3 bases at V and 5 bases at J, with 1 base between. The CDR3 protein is CATSSTGELFF. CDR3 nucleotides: TGTGCCACCAGCAGTACCGGGGAGCTGTTTTTT.

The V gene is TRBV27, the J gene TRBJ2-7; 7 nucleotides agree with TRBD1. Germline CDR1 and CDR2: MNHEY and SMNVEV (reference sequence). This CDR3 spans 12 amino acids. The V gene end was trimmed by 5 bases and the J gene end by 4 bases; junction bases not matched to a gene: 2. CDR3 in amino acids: CASSADRYEQYF. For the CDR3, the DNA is TGTGCCAGCAGTGCGGACAGGTACGAGCAGTACTTC.

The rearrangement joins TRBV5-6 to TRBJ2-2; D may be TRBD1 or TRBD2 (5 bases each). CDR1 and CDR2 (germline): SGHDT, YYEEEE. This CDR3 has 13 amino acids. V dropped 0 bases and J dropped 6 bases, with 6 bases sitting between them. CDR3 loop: CASSLAGPGELFF. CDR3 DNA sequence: TGTGCCAGCAGCTTGGCGGGGCCCGGGGAGCTGTTTTTT.

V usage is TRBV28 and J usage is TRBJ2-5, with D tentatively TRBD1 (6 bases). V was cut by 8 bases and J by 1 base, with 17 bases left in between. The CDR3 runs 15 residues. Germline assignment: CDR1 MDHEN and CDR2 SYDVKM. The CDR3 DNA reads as TGTGCCAGCCGACTTACAGGGCATGCCCAAGAGACCCAGTACTTC. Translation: CASRLTGHAQETQYF.

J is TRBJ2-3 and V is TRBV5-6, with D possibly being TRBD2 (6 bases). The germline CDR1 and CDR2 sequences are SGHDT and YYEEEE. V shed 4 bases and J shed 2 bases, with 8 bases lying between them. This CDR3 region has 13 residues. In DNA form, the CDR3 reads TGTGCCAGCAGCGGCGGGGTCACAGATACGCAGTATTTT. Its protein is CASSGGVTDTQYF. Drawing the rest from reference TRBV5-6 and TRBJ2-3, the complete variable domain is DAGVTQSPTHLIKTRGQQVTLRCSPKSGHDTVSWYQQALGQGPQFIFQYYEEEERQRGNFPDRFSGHQFPNYSSELNVNALLLGDSALYLCASSGGVTDTQYFGPGTRLTVL.

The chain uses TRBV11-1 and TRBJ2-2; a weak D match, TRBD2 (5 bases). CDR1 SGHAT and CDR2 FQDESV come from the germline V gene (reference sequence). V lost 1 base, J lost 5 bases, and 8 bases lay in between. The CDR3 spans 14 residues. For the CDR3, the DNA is TGTGCCAGCAGCTTAGTTGAGGGAACCGGGGAGCTGTTTTTT. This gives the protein CASSLVEGTGELFF.

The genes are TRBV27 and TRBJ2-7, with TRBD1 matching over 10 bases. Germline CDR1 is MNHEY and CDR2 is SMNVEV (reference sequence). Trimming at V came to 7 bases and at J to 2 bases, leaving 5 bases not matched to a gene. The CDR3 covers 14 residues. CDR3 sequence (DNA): TGTGCCAGCATGTTGACAGGGGGCGCCTACGAGCAGTACTTC. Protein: CASMLTGGAYEQYF.

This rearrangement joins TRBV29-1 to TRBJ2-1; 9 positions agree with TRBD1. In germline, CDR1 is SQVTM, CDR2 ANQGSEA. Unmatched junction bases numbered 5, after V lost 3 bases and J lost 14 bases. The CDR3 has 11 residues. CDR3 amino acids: CSVEDRGTEFF. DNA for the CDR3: TGCAGCGTTGAGGACAGGGGAACCGAGTTCTTC.